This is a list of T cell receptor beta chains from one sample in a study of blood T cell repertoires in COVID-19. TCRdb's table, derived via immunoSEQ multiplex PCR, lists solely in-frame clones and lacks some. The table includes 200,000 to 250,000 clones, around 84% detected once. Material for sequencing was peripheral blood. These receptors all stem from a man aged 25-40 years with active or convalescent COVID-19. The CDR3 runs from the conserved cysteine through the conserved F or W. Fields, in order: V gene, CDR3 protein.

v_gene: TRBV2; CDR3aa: CASSVEARYGYTF
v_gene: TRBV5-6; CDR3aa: CASTPEGVSYNEQFF
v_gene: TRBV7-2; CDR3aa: CASSSLEGSGRFHQGELFF
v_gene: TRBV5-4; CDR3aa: CASSLKIKGADYNEQFF
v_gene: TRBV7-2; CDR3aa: CASSRTGGETIYF
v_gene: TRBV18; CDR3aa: CASSQQGDGNTIYF
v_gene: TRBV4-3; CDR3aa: CASSQDRRGGTYEQYF
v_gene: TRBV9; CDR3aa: CASSFRDRGDYEQYF
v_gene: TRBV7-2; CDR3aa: CASSFLAGGRVEQFF
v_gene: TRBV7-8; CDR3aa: CASSGNRELYGYTF
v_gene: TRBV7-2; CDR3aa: CASSPPGVAPMGQETQYF
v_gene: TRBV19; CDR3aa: CASNSQYSNQPQHF
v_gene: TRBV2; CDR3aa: CASRESETQYF
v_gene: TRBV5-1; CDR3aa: CASSPSARENTGELFF
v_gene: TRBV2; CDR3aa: CASSEEGTKNTEAFF
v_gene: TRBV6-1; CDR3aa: CASSPTGAGNTIYF
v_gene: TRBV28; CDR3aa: CASSPTRGNYGYTF
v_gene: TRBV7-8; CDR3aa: CASSRGTGSNQPQHF
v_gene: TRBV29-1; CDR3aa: CSVYWTTQFF
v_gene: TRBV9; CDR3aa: CASSVGGETQYF
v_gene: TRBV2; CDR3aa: CASKREMNTGELFF
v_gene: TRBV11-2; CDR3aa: CASSFGQGTGELFF
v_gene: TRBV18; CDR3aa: CASSRDRGGSGANVLTF
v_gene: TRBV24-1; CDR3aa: CATSGRTGELFF
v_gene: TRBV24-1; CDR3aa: CATSDIRDSLTDTQYF
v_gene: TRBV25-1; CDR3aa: CASSVLGLAGSYEQYF
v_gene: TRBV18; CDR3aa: CASSPPRQGEAKNIQYF
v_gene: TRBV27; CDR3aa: CASSLGRDRGRDAFF
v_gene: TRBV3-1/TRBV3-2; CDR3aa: CASSHGTRADTQYF
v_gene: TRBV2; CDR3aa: CASSGRVGNQPQHF
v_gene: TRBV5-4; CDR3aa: CASSFGTGGVMAFF
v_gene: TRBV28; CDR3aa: CASSPRTGTGRFGNTIYF